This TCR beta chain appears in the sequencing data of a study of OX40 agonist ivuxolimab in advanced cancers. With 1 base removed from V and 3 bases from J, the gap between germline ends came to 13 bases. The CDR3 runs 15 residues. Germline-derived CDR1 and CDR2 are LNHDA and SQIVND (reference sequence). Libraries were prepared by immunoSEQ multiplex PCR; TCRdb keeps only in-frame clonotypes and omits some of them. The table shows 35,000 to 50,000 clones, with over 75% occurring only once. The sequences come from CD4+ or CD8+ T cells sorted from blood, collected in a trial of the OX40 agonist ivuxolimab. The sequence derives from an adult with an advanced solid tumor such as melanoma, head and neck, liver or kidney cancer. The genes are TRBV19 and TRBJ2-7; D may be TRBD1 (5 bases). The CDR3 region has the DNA TGTGCCAGTAGTATAGTTCCAGGGTGGGTCTACGAGCAGTACTTC. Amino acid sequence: CASSIVPGWVYEQYF.